Listed here are 27 T cell receptor beta chains from one sample, sequenced in a study of blood T cell dynamics during melanoma immunotherapy. Time point here: pre-treatment baseline. The method was immunoSEQ multiplex PCR; TCRdb's version includes in-frame clones alone and lacks a portion of them. The sample lists several thousand clones; around four fifths were seen once. Sequenced here: blood, sampled from a patient treated with checkpoint blockade. The receptors were gathered from a human donor with melanoma.

The chain couples TRBV7-2 to TRBJ2-7; 7 bases are shared with TRBD2. CDR3 length: 16 amino acids. With V trimmed by 2 bases and J by 0 bases, 7 bases remained unmatched. CDR1 is SGHTA, CDR2 FQGNSA, per germline. CDR3 sequence: CASSLLPGGSSYEQYF. CDR3 sequence (DNA): TGTGCCAGCAGCTTACTCCCGGGGGGAAGCTCCTACGAGCAGTACTTC.

This rearrangement joins TRBV6-6 to TRBJ1-3; weak D call: TRBD1 (5 bases). CDR3 length: 14 residues. CDR1 is MNHNY, CDR2 SVGAGI, per germline (reference sequence). Trimming took off 2 bases at V and 0 bases at J, with 5 bases between the two ends. The DNA of the CDR3 is TGTGCCAGCAGTTACGGGGGCTCTGGAAACACCATATATTTT. This encodes CASSYGGSGNTIYF.

Of note for this clone: An end of the junction does not agree with germline; a read error may underlie this. This chain links TRBV5-1 with TRBJ1-4; maybe TRBD1 (6 bases). The germline V gene has CDR1 SGHRS and CDR2 YFSETQ. The CDR3 sequence is 16 residues long. The CDR3 bases are TGCGCCAGCACCTTGGAGGGGGGGCGCTTGGGTGAAAAACTGTTTTTT. Residues: CASTLEGGRLGEKLFF.

This CDR3 is CASSVGDGPVLDGYTF. Written as DNA, the CDR3 is TGCGCCAGCAGTGTGGGGGACGGACCCGTTTTGGATGGCTACACCTTC. The genes are TRBV10-2 and TRBJ1-2, with D possibly matching TRBD1 (5 bases). The CDR3 length is 16 residues. Trimming pared 4 bases from V and 6 bases from J, leaving 21 bases between. CDR1 is WSHSY and CDR2 is SAAADI in the germline V gene.

The rearrangement links TRBV18 to TRBJ1-2; D possibly corresponds to TRBD1 (5 bases). Germline V lookup: CDR1 KGHSH, CDR2 LQKENI. The V end was cut by 3 bases, the J end by 6 bases, with 17 bases between. The CDR3 is made up of 15 amino acids. The DNA of the CDR3 is TGTGCCAGCTCACCGTCCGCTAGGGGTTGGGATGGCTACACCTTC. It is translated as CASSPSARGWDGYTF.

This chain joins TRBV27 and TRBJ2-7; D is unclear. The V end lost 4 bases, the J end lost 3 bases, and 4 bases lay between the germline ends. This CDR3 is 11 amino acids long. Germline V gene sequence: CDR1 MNHEY, CDR2 SMNVEV (reference sequence). The CDR3 region is CASSSSYEQYF. The CDR3 nucleotides read TGTGCCAGCAGTTCCAGCTACGAGCAGTACTTC.

The table lists this clone with a count of one. V gene TRBV28 combines with J gene TRBJ1-5, with TRBD1 identical over 9 bases. The trim removed 5 bases at V and 3 bases at J, leaving 5 bases unmatched. CDR3 length: 15 amino acids. CDR1 and CDR2 (germline): MDHEN, SYDVKM. The DNA of the CDR3 is TGTGCCAGCAGTGGAACAGGGGGCCCCAATCAGCCCCAGCATTTT. Residues: CASSGTGGPNQPQHF.

This chain joins TRBV7-6 and TRBJ2-7; a weak D match, TRBD2 (6 bases). The CDR3 is 15 residues long. Germline values: CDR1 SGHVS, CDR2 FNYEAQ. Trimming took off 2 bases at V and 3 bases at J, with 14 bases between the two ends. CDR3 DNA sequence: TGTGCCAGCAGCTTATATAGCGGTCCTTACTACGAGCAGTACTTC. Encoded protein: CASSLYSGPYYEQYF.

This sequence joins TRBV7-2 and TRBJ2-7; TRBD2 might be the D (7 bases). Germline loops: CDR1 SGHTA, CDR2 FQGNSA. This CDR3 has 15 residues. V was trimmed by 7 bases and J by 2 bases, leaving 18 bases between them. For the CDR3, the DNA is TGTGCCAGCACCACTTGGGGGGCGGGAGCCTACGAGCAGTACTTC. Its translation: CASTTWGAGAYEQYF. Full variable domain (remainder filled in from reference TRBV7-2 and TRBJ2-7): GAGVSQSPSNKVTEKGKDVELRCDPISGHTALYWYRQSLGQGLEFLIYFQGNSAPDKSGLPSDRFSAERTGGSVSTLTIQRTQQEDSAVYLCASTTWGAGAYEQYFGPGTRLTVT.

CDR3 residues: CASSLGGDSMNTEAFF. In DNA form, the CDR3 reads TGTGCCAGCAGCTTGGGGGGGGACAGCATGAACACTGAAGCTTTCTTT. The rearrangement links TRBV5-4 to TRBJ1-1, with 7 bases aligning to TRBD1. Germline CDR1 and CDR2: SGHNT and YYREEE (reference sequence). The V and J ends lost 0 bases and 0 bases, in that order; junction bases with no gene match: 5. The length of the CDR3 is 16 residues.

The chain joins TRBV19 to TRBJ2-7; D is unclear. The V and J ends lost 5 bases and 3 bases respectively, with 14 bases between them. The CDR3 totals 14 residues. Per the germline V gene, CDR1 is LNHDA and CDR2 is SQIVND (reference sequence). CDR3 residues: CASSPRTQVYEQYF. The CDR3 nucleotides are TGTGCCAGTAGTCCCCGGACGCAAGTCTACGAGCAGTACTTC.

The rearrangement uses TRBV18 and TRBJ1-4; no definite D call. Germline loops: CDR1 KGHSH, CDR2 LQKENI. V dropped 0 bases and J dropped 4 bases, with 12 bases sitting between them. CDR3 length: 16 residues. The CDR3 sequence: CASSPPPVGVNEKLFF. As DNA, the CDR3 is TGTGCCAGCTCACCACCTCCGGTTGGGGTTAATGAAAAACTGTTTTTT.

The rearrangement links TRBV9 to TRBJ1-4, with TRBD1 matching 9 bases. Germline V gene sequence: CDR1 SGDLS, CDR2 YYNGEE. This CDR3 comprises 16 residues. The junction had 3 bases not matched to a gene; V was cut back by 3 bases and J by 0 bases. CDR3 residues: CASSARTGATNEKLFF. The CDR3 DNA sequence: TGTGCCAGCAGCGCAAGGACAGGGGCAACTAATGAAAAACTGTTTTTT. Supplemented by reference TRBV9 and TRBJ1-4, the full variable domain reads DSGVTQTPKHLITATGQRVTLRCSPRSGDLSVYWYQQSLDQGLQFLIQYYNGEERAKGNILERFSAQQFPDLHSELNLSSLELGDSALYFCASSARTGATNEKLFFGSGTQLSVL.

This chain uses TRBV18 with TRBJ1-1, with TRBD1 as a possible D gene (5 bases). The CDR3 loop spans 14 amino acids. Germline CDR1 and CDR2: KGHSH and LQKENI. V shed 3 bases and J shed 3 bases, with 11 bases lying between them. The CDR3 is CASSPRGVDTEAFF. CDR3 nucleotide sequence: TGTGCCAGCTCACCGCGAGGGGTAGACACTGAAGCTTTCTTT.

The V call is TRBV30, the J call TRBJ2-3; the D is unclear. The CDR3 is made up of 11 amino acids. Trimming took 0 bases from V and 9 from J, leaving 7 bases between them. Germline lookup yields CDR1 GTSNPN and CDR2 SVGIG (reference sequence). The CDR3 reads CAWSVQGTQYF. CDR3 bases: TGTGCCTGGAGTGTACAAGGGACGCAGTATTTT.

V and J are TRBV6-1 and TRBJ1-5, with D unresolved. The germline V and J ends were trimmed by 0 bases and 6 bases, with 6 bases remaining between them. This CDR3 has 13 residues. Germline V gene lookup returns CDR1 MNHNS and CDR2 SASEGT. CDR3 region: CASSEALFQPQHF. The CDR3 bases are TGTGCCAGCAGTGAAGCTCTGTTTCAGCCCCAGCATTTT.

The V and J genes are TRBV7-2 and TRBJ2-7; 8 bases are a match to TRBD2. The CDR3 is made up of 15 amino acids. The germline CDR1 and CDR2 sequences are SGHTA and FQGNSA. The J segment lost 1 base and the V segment lost 1 base, leaving 3 bases of the junction unmatched. CDR3 protein: CASSLGTSRSYEQYF. Here the CDR3 DNA reads TGTGCCAGCAGCTTAGGGACTAGCAGATCCTACGAGCAGTACTTC.

The V gene is TRBV9, the J gene TRBJ1-1; D is possibly TRBD1 (6 bases). This CDR3 contains 15 residues. CDR1 SGDLS and CDR2 YYNGEE come from the germline V gene. The V end lost 2 bases, the J end lost 5 bases, and 16 bases lay between the germline ends. The CDR3 sequence: CASSVVSRGGTEAFF. CDR3 DNA sequence: TGTGCCAGCAGCGTGGTAAGCAGGGGTGGAACTGAAGCTTTCTTT.

The chain uses TRBV5-1 and TRBJ2-3, with D perhaps TRBD1 (6 bases). The CDR3 runs 16 residues. Trimming removed 4 bases at V and 3 bases at J, with 18 bases between. Germline lookup yields CDR1 SGHRS and CDR2 YFSETQ. CDR3 bases: TGCGCCAGCAGCCACGACAGGTTTGGGGTGACAGATACGCAGTATTTT. Amino acid sequence: CASSHDRFGVTDTQYF.

The chain combines TRBV10-3 with TRBJ1-1, with D tentatively TRBD1 (5 bases). There are 16 residues in the CDR3. CDR1 and CDR2 from the germline V gene are ENHRY and SYGVKD. V lost 0 bases, J lost 2 bases, and 13 bases lay in between. Here the CDR3 DNA reads TGTGCCATCAGTGAGTCGGGCAGGGCGGGTAACACTGAAGCTTTCTTT. It yields the protein CAISESGRAGNTEAFF.

This chain uses TRBV7-2 with TRBJ2-1; no definite D call. The CDR3 runs to 12 residues. The V and J ends lost 1 base and 6 bases respectively, with 4 bases between them. Germline values: CDR1 SGHTA, CDR2 FQGNSA. This CDR3 reads CASSLDTNEQFF. In nucleotides, the CDR3 is TGTGCCAGCAGCTTAGATACCAATGAGCAGTTCTTC.

This clone was detected a few times. The V gene is TRBV2, the J gene TRBJ2-7; a weak D match, TRBD1 (7 bases). This CDR3 contains 14 residues. Germline-derived CDR1 and CDR2 are SNHLY and FYNNEI. The V and J ends lost 5 bases and 2 bases respectively, with 13 bases between them. The CDR3 nucleotides read TGTGCCAGCAGTTCGACAGGGACTCCCTACGAGCAGTACTTC. It is translated as CASSSTGTPYEQYF.

The chain carries TRBV7-4 and TRBJ1-4; D is uncertain. Germline V gene data show CDR1 as SGHVT and CDR2 as SQSDAQ. V was trimmed by 4 bases and J by 0 bases, leaving 6 bases between them. The CDR3 runs to 14 residues. The CDR3 nucleotides read TGTGCCAGCAGCTCCACTTCAACTAATGAAAAACTGTTTTTT. This codes for CASSSTSTNEKLFF.

This clone was picked up one time. The V call is TRBV9, the J call TRBJ1-2; 8 positions match TRBD1. The junction had 14 bases not matched to a gene; V was cut back by 3 bases and J by 4 bases. This CDR3 region has 17 residues. Per the germline V gene, CDR1 is SGDLS and CDR2 is YYNGEE. Written as DNA, the CDR3 is TGTGCCAGCAGCGCAGACGGGACAGGCAACGATCGCTATGGCTACACCTTC. Its translation is CASSADGTGNDRYGYTF.

The gene calls are TRBV5-1 and TRBJ1-2; 9 nucleotides agree with TRBD1. This CDR3 region has 15 residues. Germline V gives CDR1 SGHRS, CDR2 YFSETQ. Trimming removed 4 bases from V and 4 bases from J; junction bases left unmatched: 8. This CDR3 reads CASSPLGQGLYGYTF. CDR3 nucleotides: TGCGCCAGCAGCCCCTTGGGACAGGGACTCTATGGCTACACCTTC.

The V gene is TRBV15, the J gene TRBJ1-2; 10 bases line up with TRBD1. Germline trimming cut 5 bases from V and 8 bases from J; bases unmatched to any gene: 14. The CDR3 contains 16 residues. Germline CDR1 and CDR2: LNHNV and YYDKDF (reference sequence). The chain's CDR3 is CATSDRDRGMHGGYTF. For the CDR3, the DNA is TGTGCCACCAGCGACCGGGACAGGGGAATGCATGGCGGCTACACCTTC. Supplemented by reference TRBV15 and TRBJ1-2, the full variable domain reads DAMVIQNPRYQVTQFGKPVTLSCSQTLNHNVMYWYQQKSSQAPKLLFHYYDKDFNNEADTPDNFQSRRPNTSFCFLDIRSPGLGDTAMYLCATSDRDRGMHGGYTFGSGTRLTVV.

The gene calls are TRBV5-1 and TRBJ1-2; TRBD1 matches at 9 bases. There are 15 residues in the CDR3. V trimming: 3 bases; J trimming: 1 base; junction bases outside the gene matches: 4. Germline CDR1 and CDR2: SGHRS and YFSETQ. The CDR3 DNA reads TGCGCCAGCAGCTCGGGACAGGGATATAACTATGGCTACACCTTC. It yields the protein CASSSGQGYNYGYTF.